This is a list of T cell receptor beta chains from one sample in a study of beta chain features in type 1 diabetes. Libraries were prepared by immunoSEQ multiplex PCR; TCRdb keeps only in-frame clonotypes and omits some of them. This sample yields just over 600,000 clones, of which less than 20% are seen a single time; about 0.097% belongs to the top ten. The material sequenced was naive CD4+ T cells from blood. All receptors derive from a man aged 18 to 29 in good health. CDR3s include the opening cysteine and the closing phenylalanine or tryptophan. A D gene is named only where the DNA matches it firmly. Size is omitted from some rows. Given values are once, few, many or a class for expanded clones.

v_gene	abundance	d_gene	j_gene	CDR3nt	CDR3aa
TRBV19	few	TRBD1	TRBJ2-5	TGTGCCAGTAGCAGAACAGGGGGCGCGATTGAGACCCAGTACTTC	CASSRTGGAIETQYF
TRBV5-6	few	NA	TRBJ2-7	TGTGCCAGCAGCCCGGTTGGGGGACTCGACGAGCAGTACTTC	CASSPVGGLDEQYF
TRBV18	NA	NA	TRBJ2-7	TGTGCCAGCTCACCACAGGGGGGCTTCGAGCAGTACTTC	CASSPQGGFEQYF
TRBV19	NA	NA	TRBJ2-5	TGTGCCAGTAGGAAGACCGGGACCGGGAAGACCCAGTACTTC	CASRKTGTGKTQYF
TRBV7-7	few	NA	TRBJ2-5	TGTGCTAGCAGCTTAGCCCAGGGCGACCAAGAGACCCAGTACTTC	CASSLAQGDQETQYF
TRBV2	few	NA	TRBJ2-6	TGTGCCAGCAGCGACGGGGCCAACGTCCTGACTTTC	CASSDGANVLTF
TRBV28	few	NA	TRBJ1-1	TGTGCCAGCAGTTCCCCGAGAAGTCCAAGAGCTGAAGCTTTCTTT	CASSSPRSPRAEAFF
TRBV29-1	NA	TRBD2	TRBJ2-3	TGCAGCGTTCAAGGACTAGATGAGAGCGCAGATACGCAGTATTTT	CSVQGLDESADTQYF
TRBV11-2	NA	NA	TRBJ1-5	TGTGCCAGCAGCTTAGTAGCGGCAGCTTATAGCAATCAGCCCCAGCATTTT	CASSLVAAAYSNQPQHF
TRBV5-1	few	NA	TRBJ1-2	TGCGCCAGCAGCTCGGAGGCCCGTTCACGCGGCTACACCTTC	CASSSEARSRGYTF
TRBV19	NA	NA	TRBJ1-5	TGTGCCAGTAGTATAGTCCGGCGGGCCGGAGGTCACCAGCCCCAGCATTTT	CASSIVRRAGGHQPQHF
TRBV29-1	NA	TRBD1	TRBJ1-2	TGCAGCGTGGGGACAGGGGCCACCTATGGCTACACCTTC	CSVGTGATYGYTF
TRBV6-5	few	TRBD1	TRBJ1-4	TGTGCCAGCAGGGCCCTAGGGACAGCTAATGAAAAACTGTTTTTT	CASRALGTANEKLFF
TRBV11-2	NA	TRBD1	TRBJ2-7	TGTGCCAGCAGCTCCTCGAGACAGGGTTTCTTCGAGCAGTACTTC	CASSSSRQGFFEQYF
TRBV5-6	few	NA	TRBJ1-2	TGTGCCAGCAGCTTGGGCCAGGGTCGTGGCTACACCTTC	CASSLGQGRGYTF
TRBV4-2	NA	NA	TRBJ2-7	TGTGCCAGCAGCCCCCGGGACCGCAGCTCCTACGAGCAGTACTTC	CASSPRDRSSYEQYF
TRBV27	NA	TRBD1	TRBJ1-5	TGTGCCAGCAGTCCCCTTGACAGGGGTGGCAATCAGCCCCAGCATTTT	CASSPLDRGGNQPQHF
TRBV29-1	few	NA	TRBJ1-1	TGCAGCGTTGGAGCGGGAGGGTCTGAAGCTTTCTTT	CSVGAGGSEAFF
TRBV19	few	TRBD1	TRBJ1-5	TGTGCCAGTAGTCCCCCGGACAGGGTTGATCAGCCCCAGCATTTT	CASSPPDRVDQPQHF
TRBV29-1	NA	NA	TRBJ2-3	TGCAGCGTTGAAGAACAGGCTGCAGATACGCAGTATTTT	CSVEEQAADTQYF
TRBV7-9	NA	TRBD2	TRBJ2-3	TGTGCCAGCAGCTTCCGGACTAGGACGGGGGATGTAGATACGCAGTATTTT	CASSFRTRTGDVDTQYF
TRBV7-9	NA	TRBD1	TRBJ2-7	TGTGCCAGCAGCCCCCGACAGGGAGTCCGCTACGAGCAGTACTTC	CASSPRQGVRYEQYF
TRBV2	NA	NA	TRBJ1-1	TGTGCCAGCAGCCAAGTGGCGAGCTCGGCTTTCTTT	CASSQVASSAFF
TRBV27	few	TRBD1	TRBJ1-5	TGTGCCAGCAGTCCTGAGACAGGGAGGCATCAGCCCCAGCATTTT	CASSPETGRHQPQHF
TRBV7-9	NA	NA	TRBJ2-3	TGTGCCAGCAGCCGCGAGTATTTT	CASSREYF
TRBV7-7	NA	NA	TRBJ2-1	TGTGCCAGCAGCTCCCCCTATAGGAATGAGCAGTTCTTC	CASSSPYRNEQFF
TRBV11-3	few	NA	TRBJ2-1	TGTGCCAGCAGCTTAGAACACAGGGTCTCCTCCTCAACACAGCAGTTCTTC	CASSLEHRVSSSTQQFF
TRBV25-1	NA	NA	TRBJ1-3	TGTGCCAGCAGTGAACCAACCGGGTCCCACAGGAACACCATATATTTT	CASSEPTGSHRNTIYF
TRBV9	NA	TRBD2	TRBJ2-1	TGTGCCAGCAGTGTTAGACTAGCGGGAGGGGGTGAGCAGTTCTTC	CASSVRLAGGGEQFF
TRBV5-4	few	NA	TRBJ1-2	TGTGCCAGCAGCTTGCAAACCAGCCCCCGCTATGGCTACACCTTC	CASSLQTSPRYGYTF
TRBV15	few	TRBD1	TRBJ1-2	TGTGCCACCAGCAGAGGTGGACAGGGAGCTAACTATGGCTACACCTTC	CATSRGGQGANYGYTF
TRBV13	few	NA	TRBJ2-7	TGTGCCAGCAGGGCAGGGCGAGGGGAGCAGTACTTC	CASRAGRGEQYF
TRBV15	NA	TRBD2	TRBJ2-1	TGTGCCACCAGCAGAGATTGGTCTAGCGGGAGGCTAAGGGAAAATGAGCAGTTCTTC	CATSRDWSSGRLRENEQFF
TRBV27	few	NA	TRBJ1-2	TGTGCCAGCAGTCCAGACCCGGGACGGATCTATGGCTACACCTTC	CASSPDPGRIYGYTF
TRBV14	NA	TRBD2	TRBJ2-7	TGTGCCAGCAGCCAAGGTCGAGGACTAGCGGTCCTGGAGCAGTACTTC	CASSQGRGLAVLEQYF
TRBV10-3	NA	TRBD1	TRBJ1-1	TGTGCCATCAGTGAGAACAGGGGCGCGAACACTGAAGCTTTCTTT	CAISENRGANTEAFF
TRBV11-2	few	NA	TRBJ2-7	TGTGCCAGCAGGACCCTCCATAGCAGGGAGACCTACGAGCAGTACTTC	CASRTLHSRETYEQYF
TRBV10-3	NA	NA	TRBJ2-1	TGTGCCATCAGTGAGTCTGAGAATGAGCAGTTCTTC	CAISESENEQFF
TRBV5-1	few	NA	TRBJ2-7	TGCGCCAGCAGAATCCAGGGGATCGGGGAGCAGTACTTC	CASRIQGIGEQYF
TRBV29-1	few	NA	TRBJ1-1	TGCAGCGTTGGAGGGCCCTTCTTT	CSVGGPFF
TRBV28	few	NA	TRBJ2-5	TGTGCCACTCTCAGGGGGGGGCAAGAGACCCAGTACTTC	CATLRGGQETQYF
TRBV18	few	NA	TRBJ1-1	TGTGCCAGCTCACCACGGCAGGGCACTGAAGCTTTCTTT	CASSPRQGTEAFF
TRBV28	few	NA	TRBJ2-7	TGTGCCAGCAGACTCGCAGGGTTTTACGAGCAGTACTTC	CASRLAGFYEQYF
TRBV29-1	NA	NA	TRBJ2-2	TGCAGCGTTGAAGACATGGACGTAGGCACCGGGGAGCTGTTTTTT	CSVEDMDVGTGELFF
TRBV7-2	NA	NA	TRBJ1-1	TGTGCCAGCAGCTTCAGCCCAGGAGTCACTGAAGCTTTCTTT	CASSFSPGVTEAFF
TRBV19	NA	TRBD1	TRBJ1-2	TGTGCCAGTAGTATGCCCGGGACAGAGATTAACTATGGCTACACCTTC	CASSMPGTEINYGYTF
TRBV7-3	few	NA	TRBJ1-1	TGTGCCAGCAAAAGGGACGGGAACACTGAAGCTTTCTTT	CASKRDGNTEAFF
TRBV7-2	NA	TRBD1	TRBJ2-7	TGTGCCAGCAGCTTAGCAGGGGGCGGCGAGCAGTACTTC	CASSLAGGGEQYF
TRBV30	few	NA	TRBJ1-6	TGTGCCTGGAGAAAGTTCGGGCAACCCAATTCACCCCTCCACTTT	CAWRKFGQPNSPLHF
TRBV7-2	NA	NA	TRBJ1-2	TGTGCCAGCAGCTTAGGGCGGACGGTTACCATCTATGGCTACACCTTC	CASSLGRTVTIYGYTF
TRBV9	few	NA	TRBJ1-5	TGTGCCAGCAGCGTAGGCCAGGGAGGCAATCAGCCCCAGCATTTT	CASSVGQGGNQPQHF
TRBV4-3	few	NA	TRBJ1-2	TGCGCCAGCAGCCAAGACTGGCAGAGCTATGGCTACACCTTC	CASSQDWQSYGYTF
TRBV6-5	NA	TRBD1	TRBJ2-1	TGTGCCAGCAGTTATGGACAGGGGGCCTATAATGAGCAGTTCTTC	CASSYGQGAYNEQFF
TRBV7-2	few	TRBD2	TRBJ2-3	TGTGCCAGCAGCTTATTTAGAGCGGGGGGAGATACGCAGTATTTT	CASSLFRAGGDTQYF